These 10 T cell receptor beta chains share one sample of origin, sequenced in a study of CD8 T cells in Susac syndrome. RNA totalling roughly 0.45 to 1 ug underwent reverse transcription with random hexamers. Each CDR3 protein gets one entry after TCRdb re-called the immunoSEQ multiplex PCR reads with MiXCR. The sample records some 120,000 distinct CDR3 sequences, roughly 96% being singletons. The specimen sequenced was CD4+ T cells from PBMCs. These TCRs come from a human donor in good health.

The rearrangement uses TRBV15 and TRBJ1-2; D is unresolved. The germline gives CDR1 LNHNV, CDR2 YYDKDF (reference sequence). The CDR3 covers 15 residues. V shed 0 bases and J shed 2 bases, with 10 bases lying between them. DNA for the CDR3: TGTGCCACCAGCAGAGATCGGAGTAGCAACTATGGCTACACCTTC. Translated: CATSRDRSSNYGYTF.

The J gene is TRBJ1-5, the V gene TRBV28, with D possibly matching TRBD1 (5 bases). The CDR3 runs to 16 residues. V was cut by 5 bases and J by 7 bases, with 21 bases left in between. Germline V gives CDR1 MDHEN, CDR2 SYDVKM. As DNA, the CDR3 is TGTGCCAGCAGTCTTACCCGGACTTCCCGGGGGCAGCCCCAGCATTTT. Its protein product is CASSLTRTSRGQPQHF. Full variable domain (outside the CDR3, taken from reference TRBV28 and TRBJ1-5): DVKVTQSSRYLVKRTGEKVFLECVQDMDHENMFWYRQDPGLGLRLIYFSYDVKMKEKGDIPEGYSVSREKKERFSLILESASTNQTSMYLCASSLTRTSRGQPQHFGDGTRLSIL.

This clonotype appeared a single time. This chain joins TRBV7-9 and TRBJ1-6, with a weak D call TRBD1 (6 bases). Germline loops: CDR1 SEHNR, CDR2 FQNEAQ (reference sequence). V was cut by 5 bases and J by 5 bases, with 10 bases left in between. This CDR3 comprises 14 residues. The CDR3 nucleotides are TGTGCCAGCAGCGGAAGGGGGAATAATTCACCCCTCCACTTT. Translated: CASSGRGNNSPLHF.

The J gene is TRBJ2-3, the V gene TRBV28; TRBD1 matches 11 bases. Trimming took 4 bases from V and 3 from J; bases not matched to a gene: 6. The CDR3 is 16 residues long. The germline V gene has CDR1 MDHEN and CDR2 SYDVKM. The CDR3 region is CASSSEGTGGTDTQYF. CDR3 DNA sequence: TGTGCCAGCAGTTCGGAAGGGACAGGGGGTACAGATACGCAGTATTTT. The full variable domain, its missing parts supplied by reference TRBV28 and TRBJ2-3, is DVKVTQSSRYLVKRTGEKVFLECVQDMDHENMFWYRQDPGLGLRLIYFSYDVKMKEKGDIPEGYSVSREKKERFSLILESASTNQTSMYLCASSSEGTGGTDTQYFGPGTRLTVL.

The genes are TRBV5-6 and TRBJ2-3, with D maybe TRBD1 (6 bases). The germline V gene encodes CDR1 SGHDT and CDR2 YYEEEE. With 4 bases removed from V and 4 bases from J, the gap between germline ends came to 16 bases. The CDR3 length is 15 residues. The CDR3 here is CASSKQGQRADTQYF. CDR3 DNA sequence: TGTGCCAGCAGCAAGCAAGGACAGAGGGCAGATACGCAGTATTTT.

V and J are TRBV12-3 or TRBV12-4 and TRBJ2-1; 10 nucleotides match TRBD1. The CDR3 totals 15 residues. V dropped 5 bases and J dropped 5; count of bases not matched to a gene: 6. DNA of the CDR3: TGTGCCAGCAGTCCCAGGGACAGGGGAAACAATGAGCAGTTCTTC. Its protein is CASSPRDRGNNEQFF.

V gene TRBV6-1 combines with J gene TRBJ1-4; D possibly corresponds to TRBD1 (5 bases). Germline V gene lookup returns CDR1 MNHNS and CDR2 SASEGT. The CDR3 consists of 16 residues. V shed 6 bases and J shed 7 bases, with 21 bases lying between them. The CDR3 DNA reads TGTGCCAGCAGCCCCGACAGCCCGTATTCGAGTGAAAAACTGTTTTTT. This translates into CASSPDSPYSSEKLFF.

J is TRBJ2-5 and V is TRBV10-3; D remains unclear. CDR1 ENHRY and CDR2 SYGVKD come from the germline V gene. The CDR3 totals 13 residues. The V and J ends lost 3 bases and 1 base respectively, with 6 bases between them. The CDR3 region is CAISDNLQETQYF. The DNA for the CDR3 is TGTGCCATCAGTGACAACCTCCAAGAGACCCAGTACTTC.

The chain couples TRBV5-1 to TRBJ2-2; D is uncertain. Trimming took 2 bases from V and 0 from J, leaving 8 bases between them. The CDR3 runs 15 residues. Germline assignment: CDR1 SGHRS and CDR2 YFSETQ. The CDR3: CASSFRSSNTGELFF. The CDR3 DNA sequence: TGCGCCAGCAGCTTCAGGAGCTCGAACACCGGGGAGCTGTTTTTT.

The J gene is TRBJ2-1, the V gene TRBV30; D not certain. The CDR3 is 11 residues long. V was cut by 2 bases and J by 7 bases, with 6 bases left in between. CDR1 is GTSNPN, CDR2 SVGIG, per germline (reference sequence). The CDR3 DNA reads TGTGCCTGGAGTAAGATGAATGAGCAGTTCTTC. Translated: CAWSKMNEQFF.